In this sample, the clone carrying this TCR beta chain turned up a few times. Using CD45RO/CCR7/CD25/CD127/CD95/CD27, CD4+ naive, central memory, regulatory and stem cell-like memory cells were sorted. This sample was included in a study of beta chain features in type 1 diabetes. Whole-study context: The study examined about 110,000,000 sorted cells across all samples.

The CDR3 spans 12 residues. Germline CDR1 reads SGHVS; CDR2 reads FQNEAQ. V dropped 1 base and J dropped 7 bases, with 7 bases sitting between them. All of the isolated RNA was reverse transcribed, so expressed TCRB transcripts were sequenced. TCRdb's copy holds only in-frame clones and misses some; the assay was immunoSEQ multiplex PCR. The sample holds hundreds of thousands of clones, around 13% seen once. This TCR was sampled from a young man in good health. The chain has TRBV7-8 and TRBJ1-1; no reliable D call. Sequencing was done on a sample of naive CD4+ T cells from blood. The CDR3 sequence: CASSLGRVEAFF. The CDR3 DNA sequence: TGTGCCAGCAGCTTAGGACGGGTTGAAGCTTTCTTT. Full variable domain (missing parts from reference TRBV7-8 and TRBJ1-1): GAGVSQSPRYKVAKRGQDVALRCDPISGHVSLFWYQQALGQGPEFLTYFQNEAQLDKSGLPSDRFFAERPEGSVSTLKIQRTQQEDSAVYLCASSLGRVEAFFGQGTRLTVV.